Listed here are 3 T cell receptor beta chains from one sample, sequenced in a study of identical twins. TCRdb used MiXCR to reprocess the 5' RACE reads, holding one entry per CDR3 protein. This table holds about 700,000 distinct CDR3 sequences, 6% to 6.5% found once. The sequenced sample was naive T cells sorted from blood. Receptor source: a man aged 18-30 years in good health.

This clonotype has a count of ten or more. The chain joins TRBV20-1 to TRBJ2-3; tentatively, D is TRBD1 (6 bases). Deletions cut 4 bases from V and 4 bases from J, with 12 bases between. Germline CDR1 is DFQATT and CDR2 is SNEGSKA (reference sequence). This CDR3 comprises 13 residues. The DNA for the CDR3 is TGCAGTGCTATAGCAGGGGCTCCAGATACGCAGTATTTT. Protein: CSAIAGAPDTQYF.

This clonotype was counted between two and nine times. The chain uses TRBV20-1 and TRBJ2-7, with 9 positions matching TRBD2. This CDR3 has 14 amino acids. Trimming cost V 6 bases and J 2 bases; bases outside gene matches: 8. Germline CDR1 reads DFQATT; CDR2 reads SNEGSKA (reference sequence). CDR3 in DNA: TGCAGTGCGGCGACTAGCGGCCTTCCCTACGAGCAGTACGTC. Protein: CSAATSGLPYEQYV.

The table lists this clonotype with many counts. This rearrangement joins TRBV12-3 or TRBV12-4 to TRBJ1-3, with D perhaps matching TRBD1 (6 bases). V was shortened by 3 bases and J by 0 bases, with 15 bases between the two germline ends. The length of the CDR3 is 17 residues. This CDR3 reads CASSFGYRASSGNTIYF. For the CDR3, the DNA is TGTGCCAGCAGTTTTGGGTACAGGGCCTCCTCTGGAAACACCATATATTTT.